This T cell receptor beta chain was retrieved from a study of identical twins. Findings and caveats of the study: Those out-of-frame alpha sequences shared by twins showed an excess of low generation probability. Insertion counts were lower in abundant cord blood beta clonotypes, a trend that memory repertoires did not show.

From the 5' RACE reads, TCRdb called clonotypes with MiXCR, one entry per CDR3 protein. The sample gives 640,000 or so distinct CDR3 sequences, 5.5% to 6.5% of which show up once; approximately 1.6% is in the top ten. With respect to this clonotype: Antigen: not known.

Every sampled donor was Caucasian and healthy. The receptor comes from a man between 18 and 29 years old in good health. The specimen was naive T cells sorted from blood.

The CDR3 nucleotides are TGTGCCAGCAGCGATCGGACAGGTCTCGGTGAGCAGTTCTTC. Translating gives CASSDRTGLGEQFF. The chain joins TRBV5-5 to TRBJ2-1; 7 bases agree with TRBD1. The CDR3 length is 14 residues. Germline-derived CDR1 and CDR2 are SGHKS and YYEKEE (reference sequence). J lost 9 bases, V lost 4 bases, and 10 bases had no gene match.